This entry concerns a single T cell receptor beta chain. The entry originates in a study of blood T cells in healthy people across ages. A second PCR, run for roughly 7 to 12 cycles, used a sample-barcoded 5' primer plus a J-beta primer mix. Every sample gave at least 2.5 million paired-end reads containing CDR3. TCRdb ran MiXCR on the 5' RACE reads and lists one entry per CDR3 protein. The sample includes about 1.6 million distinct CDR3 sequences, around 36% seen only once; the top ten take approximately 10%. V was clipped by 4 bases and J by 5 bases; unmatched bases: 7. The length of the CDR3 is 16 residues. From germline, CDR1 is MGHRA and CDR2 YSYEKL.

This sequence originates from a woman aged 30 to 39 in good health. Material for sequencing was blood. This chain joins TRBV4-1 and TRBJ2-1; 11 bases map to TRBD2. CDR3 sequence (DNA): TGCGCCAGCAGCCCACCCCTAGCGGGGGGAAACAATGAGCAGTTCTTC. This translates into CASSPPLAGGNNEQFF.